Below, one T cell receptor beta chain is given with its context. The data stem from a study of T cells after yellow fever vaccination. TCR cDNA, made by 5'RACE template switching, carried an added universal primer site and UMIs. TCRdb called the 5' RACE reads again in MiXCR, with one record for every CDR3 protein. Of 450,000 to 650,000 distinct CDR3 sequences listed, about a fifth are singletons. CDR3 size: 15 residues. CDR1 is SGHRS, CDR2 YFSETQ, per germline. Germline trimming cut 4 bases from V and 6 bases from J; bases unmatched to any gene: 9. The specimen was PBMCs, collected less than 25 days after the first yellow fever vaccination. This TCR was sampled from a man between 18 and 35 years old who received the YFV17D yellow fever vaccine. The chain links TRBV5-1 to TRBJ2-2; 7 nucleotides line up with TRBD2. The CDR3 DNA follows: TGCGCCAGCAGCCCCACTAGCGCCCCCCCCGGGGAGCTGTTTTTT. Its protein product is CASSPTSAPPGELFF.